Here is one TCR beta chain with its context. This clonotype was detected only a few times. The antigen it binds to is not known. Base qualities are not at hand, and no much larger clone is one base apart. The sample is drawn from a study of blood T cells in healthy people across ages (dated by TCRdb to the mid-2010s). With respect to the entire study: Template switching captured roughly one uniquely barcoded TCR beta cDNA molecule per two T cells in model experiments. To track age-related changes in TCR beta repertoire diversity, the study relied on deep sequencing normalized with unique cDNA molecular identifiers. The donors were split into four age groups: young (average approximately 16 years), middle-aged (around 40), aged (roughly 60) and long-lived (approximately 80). For two donors (one aged 18 to 30 and one aged 80 or older), the study analyzed two additional independent replicas of 1 million unique cDNA reads from the same blood draw. The paper as a whole reports these results and caveats: A strong correlation was found between observed TCR beta diversity and the percentage of naive T cells measured by flow cytometry. Observed TCR beta diversity per million T cells fell roughly linearly with age, and a significant reduction was already apparent by age around 40. Donor CMV infection status was unknown, potentially confounding age-related changes in expanded clonotypes. Compared with the aged group, more naive CD4+ T cells, fewer expanded clones and increased TCR diversity were shown by the long-lived group, suggesting age selection. Since profiling was done on bulk unsorted PBMCs, naive and antigen-experienced compartments could not be conclusively compared. Total diversity estimates from one million sequenced T cells were considered lower bounds and underestimates.

Donors were a few dozen systemically healthy Caucasian individuals from Russia aged roughly 6 to 95 years. Each donor gave roughly 9.5 milliliters of peripheral blood, collected into EDTA-treated Vacutainer tubes. Ficoll-Paque density-gradient centrifugation was used to isolate PBMCs, with at least 6.5 million per sample. Trizol reagent was used to extract total RNA from the PBMCs, yielding at least 6 micrograms per sample. Naive CD45RAhigh/CD27high T cell percentages were measured by flow cytometry on a PBMC aliquot from every donor. Libraries were made using 5' RACE. Sequencing relied on an Illumina HiSeq 2500. The second PCR ran for about 6 to 12 cycles and used a J-beta primer mix along with a sample-barcoded 5' primer. Each TCR beta cDNA molecule received a unique molecular identifier from a template-switch 5' adaptor carrying 12 random nucleotides. Each sample yielded at least 2.5 million CDR3-containing paired-end reads. First-strand cDNA synthesis was performed from all RNA using the Mint cDNA synthesis kit, with priming by a TRBC-specific oligonucleotide. Following uracil-DNA glycosylase treatment, a first 18-cycle PCR with universal primers M1SS and BC2_uni_R was performed on all cDNA. The published analysis was carried out like this. Normalization of each sample was performed by random selection of 1 million high-quality reads, each carrying a distinct molecular identifier. Reads with shared molecular identifiers were discarded instead of being binned into consensus sequences. MiTCR, with a Q25 quality threshold and the strictest error-elimination algorithm, was used for CDR3 identification, clonotype clustering and error correction. Lower-bound total TCR beta diversity was estimated with a nonparametric unseen species model using Euler transformation. The public reads were run again by TCRdb, first through fastp at Q25 and then through MiXCR, and only productive beta chains were kept. Rows with one shared CDR3 protein collapse into an entry with the most common genes and DNA. These V and J calls are TCRdb output, not the study's own analysis. The sample table lists around 1,000,000 distinct CDR3 sequences, roughly 24% of them with a count of one. The ten largest clonotypes hold approximately 0.79% of the sample.

The junction carries 13 bases between V and J, which are trimmed by 1 base and 6 bases respectively. The CDR3 sequence holds 14 residues, the cysteine and phenylalanine included. Of the read, only the CDR3 DNA is kept; its 42 bases are in frame from base 1. In the germline V gene, CDR1 corresponds to SGHTA and CDR2 to FQGTGA. The same data also went into a second study, on T cells of mothers and their children. The second study's authors report: Nine systemically healthy Caucasian individuals served as donors, namely three mothers together with their six children. cDNA synthesis consumed the entire amount of extracted RNA, loaded at around 1.5 ug RNA in each 15 ul reaction. In the second PCR, the M1S primer introduced both the sample barcodes and 2-4 random nucleotides. Each mother yielded over 9.5 million TCR beta CDR3 reads and each child 2.5 million to 3 million reads. TCR recombination output is similarly shaped by thymic selection in related and unrelated pairs, with a minor effect exerted by inherited differences. Normalized repertoire overlap in related mother-child pairs was always slightly higher than in unrelated mother-child pairs, but the difference was never significant. Persistent microchimeric T cell clones were not detected, at a sensitivity of approximately 98 clones per million clonotypes. The study used deep NGS to compare TCR beta repertoires of mothers and children, seeking features distinguishing related mother-child pairs from unrelated individuals. Mothers averaged around 40 +/- 4 years of age and children averaged around 11 +/- 4 years. After adapter ligation with NEBNext reagents, the libraries were sequenced on Illumina HiSeq 2000 with 100+100 nt paired-end reads. Mother and child libraries were prepared a month apart and sequenced in separate runs to prevent cross-contamination. Each donor had between 500,000 and 2,000,000 distinct TCR beta clonotypes identified. Naive TCR beta clonotypes were estimated from low-frequency clonotypes matched to each donor's FACS-determined naive share, without sorting.

The V and J segments used are TRBV7-3 and TRBJ2-7, and TRBD1 may be the D gene, going by 6 matching bases. Specimen: blood. The TCR originated in a girl aged 2 to 9 in good health. The DNA sequence is TGTGCCAGCAGCTTAATTGGGGGCTTTAGCGAGCAGTACTTC. The resulting protein is CASSLIGGFSEQYF.